Following are 5 T cell receptor beta chains from one sample sequenced in a study of blood T cell repertoires in COVID-19. Generated by immunoSEQ multiplex PCR, the TCRdb table keeps only in-frame clones and is missing some. The sample carries approximately 36,000 clones, almost 90% recorded once. Sequenced material: peripheral blood. The receptor source for this set is a man between 60 and 75 years old with active or convalescent COVID-19.

The chain joins TRBV27 to TRBJ2-1; 7 bases line up with TRBD2. The germline CDR1 and CDR2 sequences are MNHEY and SMNVEV (reference sequence). The CDR3 length is 14 residues. Losses at the gene ends were 5 bases for V and 7 bases for J; bases not matched to a gene: 8. The chain's CDR3 is CASSLSGKGNEQFF. The CDR3 DNA is TGTGCCAGCAGTCTAAGCGGGAAGGGGAATGAGCAGTTCTTC.

V usage is TRBV5-1 and J usage is TRBJ2-3; tentatively, D is TRBD2 (6 bases). The germline gives CDR1 SGHRS, CDR2 YFSETQ. CDR3 length: 15 residues. With 0 bases removed from V and 3 bases from J, the gap between germline ends came to 11 bases. CDR3 bases: TGCGCCAGCAGCTTGGGGACTAAGTTAACAGATACGCAGTATTTT. Translating it yields CASSLGTKLTDTQYF.

This chain joins TRBV19 and TRBJ1-2; 7 nucleotides agree with TRBD1. V dropped 4 bases and J dropped 5; count of bases not matched to a gene: 10. The length of the CDR3 is 15 residues. Germline CDR1 and CDR2: LNHDA and SQIVND (reference sequence). The CDR3 sequence: CASSRPGGQSYGYTF. The DNA for the CDR3 is TGTGCCAGTAGTAGACCAGGGGGACAGTCATATGGCTACACCTTC.

The chain couples TRBV4-1 to TRBJ2-2; no firm D call. There are 16 residues in the CDR3. Germline-derived CDR1 and CDR2 are MGHRA and YSYEKL. The V end lost 1 base, the J end lost 0 bases, and 9 bases lay between the germline ends. CDR3 region: CASSQVLAANTGELFF. CDR3 in DNA: TGCGCCAGCAGCCAAGTACTCGCCGCGAACACCGGGGAGCTGTTTTTT.

This chain joins TRBV7-9 and TRBJ2-3; 9 nucleotides agree with TRBD1. This CDR3 contains 15 residues. V was pared by 1 base and J by 5 bases, with 4 bases of the junction left unmatched. Germline-derived CDR1 and CDR2 are SEHNR and FQNEAQ (reference sequence). CDR3: CASSLGDRERDTQYF. Here the CDR3 DNA reads TGTGCCAGCAGCTTAGGGGACAGGGAAAGAGATACGCAGTATTTT.